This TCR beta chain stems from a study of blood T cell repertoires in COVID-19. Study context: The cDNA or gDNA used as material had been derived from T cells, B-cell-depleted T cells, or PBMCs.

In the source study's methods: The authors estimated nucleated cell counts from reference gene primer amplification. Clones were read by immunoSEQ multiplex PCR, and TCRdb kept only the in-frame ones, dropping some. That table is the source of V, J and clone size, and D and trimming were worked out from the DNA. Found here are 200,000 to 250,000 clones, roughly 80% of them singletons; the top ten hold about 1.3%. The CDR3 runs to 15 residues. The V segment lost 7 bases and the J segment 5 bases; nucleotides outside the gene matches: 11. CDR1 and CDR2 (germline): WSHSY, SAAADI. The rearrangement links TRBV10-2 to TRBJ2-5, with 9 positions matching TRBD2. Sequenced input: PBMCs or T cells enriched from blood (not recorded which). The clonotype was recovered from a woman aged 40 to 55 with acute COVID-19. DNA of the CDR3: TGCGCCAGCACTGTGCGGGGGGGCGCCGGGGAGACCCAGTACTTC. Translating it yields CASTVRGGAGETQYF.